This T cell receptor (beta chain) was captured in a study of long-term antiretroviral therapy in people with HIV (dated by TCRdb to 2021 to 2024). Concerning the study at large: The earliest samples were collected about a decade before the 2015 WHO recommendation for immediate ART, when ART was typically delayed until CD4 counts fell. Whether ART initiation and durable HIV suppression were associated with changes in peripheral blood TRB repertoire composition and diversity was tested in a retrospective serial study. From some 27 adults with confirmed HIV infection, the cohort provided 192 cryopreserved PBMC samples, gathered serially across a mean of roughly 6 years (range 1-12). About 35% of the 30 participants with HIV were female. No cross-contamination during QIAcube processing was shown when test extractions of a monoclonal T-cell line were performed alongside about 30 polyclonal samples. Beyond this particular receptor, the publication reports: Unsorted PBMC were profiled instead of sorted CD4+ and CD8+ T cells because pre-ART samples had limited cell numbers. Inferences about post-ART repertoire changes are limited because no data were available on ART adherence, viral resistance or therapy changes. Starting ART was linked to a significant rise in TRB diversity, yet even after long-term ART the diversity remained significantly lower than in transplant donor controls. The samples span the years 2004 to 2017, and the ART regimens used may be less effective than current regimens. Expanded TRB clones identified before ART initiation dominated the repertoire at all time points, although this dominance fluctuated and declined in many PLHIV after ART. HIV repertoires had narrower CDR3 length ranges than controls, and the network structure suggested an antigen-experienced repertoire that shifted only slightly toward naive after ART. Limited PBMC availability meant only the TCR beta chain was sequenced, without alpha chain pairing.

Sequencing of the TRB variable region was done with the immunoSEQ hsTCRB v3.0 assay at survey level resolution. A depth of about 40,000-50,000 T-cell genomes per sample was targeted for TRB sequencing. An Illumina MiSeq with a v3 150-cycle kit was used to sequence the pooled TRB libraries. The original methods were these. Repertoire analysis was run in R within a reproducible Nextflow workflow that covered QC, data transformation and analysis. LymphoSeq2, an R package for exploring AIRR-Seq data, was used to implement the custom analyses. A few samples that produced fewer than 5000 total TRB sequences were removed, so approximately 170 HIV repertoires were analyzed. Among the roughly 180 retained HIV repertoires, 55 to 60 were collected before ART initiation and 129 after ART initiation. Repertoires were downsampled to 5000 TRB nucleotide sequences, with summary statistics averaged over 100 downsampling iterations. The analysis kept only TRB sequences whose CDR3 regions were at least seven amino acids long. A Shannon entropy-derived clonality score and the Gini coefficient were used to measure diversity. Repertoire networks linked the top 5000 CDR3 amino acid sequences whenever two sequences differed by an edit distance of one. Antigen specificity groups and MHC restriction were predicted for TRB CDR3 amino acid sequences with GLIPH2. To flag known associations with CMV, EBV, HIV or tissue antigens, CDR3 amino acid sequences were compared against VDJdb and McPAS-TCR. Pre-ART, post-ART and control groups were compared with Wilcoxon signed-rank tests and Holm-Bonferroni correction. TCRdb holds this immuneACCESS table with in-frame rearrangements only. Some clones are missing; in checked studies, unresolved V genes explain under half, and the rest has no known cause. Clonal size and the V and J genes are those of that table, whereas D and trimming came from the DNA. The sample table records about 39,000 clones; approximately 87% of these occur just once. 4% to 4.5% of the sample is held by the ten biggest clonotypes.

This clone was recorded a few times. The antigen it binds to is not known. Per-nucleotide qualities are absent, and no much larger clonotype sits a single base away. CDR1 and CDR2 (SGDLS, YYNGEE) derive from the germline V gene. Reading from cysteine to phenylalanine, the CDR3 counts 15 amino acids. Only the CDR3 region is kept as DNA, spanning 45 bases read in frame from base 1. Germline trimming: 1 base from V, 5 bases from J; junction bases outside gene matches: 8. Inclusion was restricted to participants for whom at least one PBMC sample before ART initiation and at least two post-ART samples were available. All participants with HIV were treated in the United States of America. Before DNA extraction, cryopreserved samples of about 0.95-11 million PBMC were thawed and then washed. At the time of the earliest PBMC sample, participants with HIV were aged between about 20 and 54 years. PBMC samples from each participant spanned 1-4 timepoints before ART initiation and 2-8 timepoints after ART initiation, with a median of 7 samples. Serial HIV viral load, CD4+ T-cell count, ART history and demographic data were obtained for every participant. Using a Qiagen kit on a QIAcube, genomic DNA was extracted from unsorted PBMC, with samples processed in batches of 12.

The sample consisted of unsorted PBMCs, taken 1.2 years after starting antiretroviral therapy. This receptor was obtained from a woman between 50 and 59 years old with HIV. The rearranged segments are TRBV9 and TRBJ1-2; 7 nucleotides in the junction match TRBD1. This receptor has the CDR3 CASSVSQGENYGYTF. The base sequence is TGTGCCAGCAGCGTAAGTCAGGGGGAGAATTATGGCTACACCTTC.